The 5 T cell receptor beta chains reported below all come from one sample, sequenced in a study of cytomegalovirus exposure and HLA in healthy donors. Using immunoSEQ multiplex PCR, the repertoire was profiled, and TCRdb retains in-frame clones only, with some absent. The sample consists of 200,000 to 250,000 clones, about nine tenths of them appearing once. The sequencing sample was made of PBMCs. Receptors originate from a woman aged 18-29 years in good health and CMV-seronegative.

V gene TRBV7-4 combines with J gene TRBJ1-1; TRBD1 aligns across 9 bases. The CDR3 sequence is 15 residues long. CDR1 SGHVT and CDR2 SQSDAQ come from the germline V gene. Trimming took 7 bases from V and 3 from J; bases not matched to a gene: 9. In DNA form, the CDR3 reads TGTGCCAGCAAGTCGAGCCGGGACAGGGACACTGAAGCTTTCTTT. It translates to CASKSSRDRDTEAFF.

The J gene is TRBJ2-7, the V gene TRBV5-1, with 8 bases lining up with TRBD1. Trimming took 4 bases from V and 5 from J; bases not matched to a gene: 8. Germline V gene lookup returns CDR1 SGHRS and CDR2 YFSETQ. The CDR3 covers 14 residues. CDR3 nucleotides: TGCGCCAGCAGCGGATTGACAGGGGTTGACGAGCAGTACTTC. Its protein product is CASSGLTGVDEQYF.

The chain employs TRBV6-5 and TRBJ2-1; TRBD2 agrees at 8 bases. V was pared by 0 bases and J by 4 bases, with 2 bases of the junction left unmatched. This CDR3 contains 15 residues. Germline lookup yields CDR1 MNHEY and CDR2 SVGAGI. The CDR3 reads CASSYSAGEYNEQFF. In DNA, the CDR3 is TGTGCCAGCAGTTACTCAGCGGGAGAATACAATGAGCAGTTCTTC.

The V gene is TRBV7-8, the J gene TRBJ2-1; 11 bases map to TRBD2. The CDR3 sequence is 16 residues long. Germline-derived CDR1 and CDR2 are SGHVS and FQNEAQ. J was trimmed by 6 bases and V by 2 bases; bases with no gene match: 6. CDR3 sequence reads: CASSLFLAGGPNEQFF. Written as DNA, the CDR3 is TGTGCCAGCAGCTTATTCCTAGCGGGAGGACCCAATGAGCAGTTCTTC.

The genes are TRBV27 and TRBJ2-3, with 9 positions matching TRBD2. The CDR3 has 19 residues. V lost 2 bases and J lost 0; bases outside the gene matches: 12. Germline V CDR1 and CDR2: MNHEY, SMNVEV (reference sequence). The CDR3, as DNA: TGTGCCAGCAGTTTACTCTTTATGGCGGGGGGGCCTAGCACAGATACGCAGTATTTT. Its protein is CASSLLFMAGGPSTDTQYF.